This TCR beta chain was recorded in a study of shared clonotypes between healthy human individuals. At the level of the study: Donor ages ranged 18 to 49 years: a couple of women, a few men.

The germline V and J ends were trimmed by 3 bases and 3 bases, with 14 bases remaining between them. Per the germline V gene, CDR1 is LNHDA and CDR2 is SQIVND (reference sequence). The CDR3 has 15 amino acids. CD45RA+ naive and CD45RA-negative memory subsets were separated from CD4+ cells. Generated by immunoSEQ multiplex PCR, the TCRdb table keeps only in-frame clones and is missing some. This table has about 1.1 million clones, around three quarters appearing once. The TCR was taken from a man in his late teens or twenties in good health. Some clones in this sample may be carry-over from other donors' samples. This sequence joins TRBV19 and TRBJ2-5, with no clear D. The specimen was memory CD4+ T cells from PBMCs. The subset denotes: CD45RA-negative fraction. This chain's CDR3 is CASSIRSGVEETQYF. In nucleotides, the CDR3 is TGTGCCAGTAGTATCCGATCTGGTGTGGAAGAGACCCAGTACTTC.